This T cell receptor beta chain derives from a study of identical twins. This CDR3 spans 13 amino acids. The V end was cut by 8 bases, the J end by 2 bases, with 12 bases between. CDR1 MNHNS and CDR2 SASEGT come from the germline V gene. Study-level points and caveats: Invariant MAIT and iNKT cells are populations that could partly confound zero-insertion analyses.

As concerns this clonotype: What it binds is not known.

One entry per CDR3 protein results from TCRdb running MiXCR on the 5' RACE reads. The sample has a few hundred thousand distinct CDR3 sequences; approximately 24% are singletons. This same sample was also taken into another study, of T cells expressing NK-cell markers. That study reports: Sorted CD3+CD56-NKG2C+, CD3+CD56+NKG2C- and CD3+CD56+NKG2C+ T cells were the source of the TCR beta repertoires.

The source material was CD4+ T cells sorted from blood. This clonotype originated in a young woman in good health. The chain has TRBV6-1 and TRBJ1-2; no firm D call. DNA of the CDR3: TGTGCCAGCTGTGGCCGACTCAACTATGGCTACACCTTC. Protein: CASCGRLNYGYTF.